A single sample gave rise to the 25 T cell receptor beta chains below, sequenced in a study of blood T cell repertoires in COVID-19. The table came from immunoSEQ multiplex PCR; TCRdb's copy has only in-frame clones and leaves some out. Among tens of thousands of clones listed, 89% were seen once. The sample taken for sequencing was peripheral blood. The receptors here all came from a woman between 65 and 79 years old with acute or convalescent COVID-19.

This clone was observed once. The chain is built from TRBV27 and TRBJ2-3; perhaps TRBD1 as D (7 bases). Per the germline V gene, CDR1 is MNHEY and CDR2 is SMNVEV (reference sequence). The V and J ends lost 3 bases and 2 bases respectively, with 36 bases between them. The CDR3 consists of 23 residues. The CDR3 coding sequence is TGTGCCAGCAGTTTTCCCCAACTTTATGGCAGGGAGGTAGGGACAGTACACACAGATACGCAGTATTTT. It specifies CASSFPQLYGREVGTVHTDTQYF.

The chain links TRBV19 to TRBJ1-1, with D possibly matching TRBD1 (5 bases). The CDR3 loop spans 17 amino acids. V was pared by 2 bases and J by 1 base, with 17 bases between. CDR1 is LNHDA, CDR2 SQIVND, per germline (reference sequence). As DNA, the CDR3 is TGTGCCAGTAGTATAATAGGGAAGGACACTCCGAACACTGAAGCTTTCTTT. Translating gives CASSIIGKDTPNTEAFF.

V and J are TRBV4-2 and TRBJ2-5, with a tentative D call TRBD2 (5 bases). With 4 bases removed from V and 2 bases from J, the gap between germline ends came to 17 bases. The CDR3 length is 16 residues. Germline V gives CDR1 LGHNA, CDR2 YNFKEQ. CDR3 sequence: CASSPRAGQGQETQYF. The CDR3 bases are TGTGCCAGCAGCCCGAGGGCTGGTCAAGGGCAAGAGACCCAGTACTTC.

V gene TRBV11-2 combines with J gene TRBJ2-1, with a tentative D call TRBD1 (6 bases). The CDR3 has 17 residues. V lost 4 bases, J lost 0 bases, and 16 bases lay in between. Germline V gives CDR1 SGHAT, CDR2 FQNNGV. The CDR3 loop reads CASSSFGQYTSYNEQFF. The DNA for the CDR3 is TGTGCCAGCAGCTCTTTCGGACAGTACACCTCCTACAATGAGCAGTTCTTC.

The chain couples TRBV11-3 to TRBJ2-7; the D is unclear. There are 13 residues in the CDR3. The V and J ends lost 3 bases and 4 bases respectively, with 10 bases between them. Germline V lookup: CDR1 SGHNT, CDR2 YENEEA. The CDR3 sequence is CASSFGIQYEQYF. DNA for the CDR3: TGTGCCAGCAGCTTCGGAATACAGTACGAGCAGTACTTC.

The chain couples TRBV3-1 (or the pseudogene TRBV3-2) to TRBJ1-2, with TRBD1 matching 7 bases. Germline CDR1 and CDR2: LGHDT and YNNKEL (reference sequence). The CDR3 is 13 residues long. The J segment lost 7 bases and the V segment lost 1 base, leaving 3 bases of the junction unmatched. The CDR3 sequence is CASSQGDSSGYTF. The CDR3 region has the DNA TGTGCCAGCAGCCAAGGGGACAGTAGTGGCTACACCTTC.

This clone has only one observation. The V call is TRBV28, the J call TRBJ1-2; possibly TRBD1 for D (6 bases). This CDR3 spans 17 amino acids. Germline-derived CDR1 and CDR2 are MDHEN and SYDVKM. With 2 bases removed from V and 2 bases from J, the gap between germline ends came to 18 bases. The DNA of the CDR3 is TGTGCCAGCAGTTTACGGGACGGACAGTTGGGAAACTATGGCTACACCTTC. This codes for CASSLRDGQLGNYGYTF.

V is TRBV3-1 (or the pseudogene TRBV3-2) and J is TRBJ2-1; 10 nucleotides align to TRBD2. CDR1 is LGHDT, CDR2 YNNKEL, per germline (reference sequence). V dropped 4 bases and J dropped 4; count of bases not matched to a gene: 10. CDR3 length: 17 amino acids. CDR3 nucleotide sequence: TGTGCCAGCAGCCTTACAACCGGGACTAGCGTGTACAATGAGCAGTTCTTC. This sequence encodes CASSLTTGTSVYNEQFF.

The chain links TRBV18 to TRBJ1-2, with D hard to call. V was trimmed by 3 bases and J by 4 bases, leaving 12 bases between them. Germline loops: CDR1 KGHSH, CDR2 LQKENI. The CDR3 loop spans 14 amino acids. The CDR3 coding sequence is TGTGCCAGCTCACCGGGAGTAACCCCCTATGGCTACACCTTC. This encodes CASSPGVTPYGYTF. The full variable domain, with the rest looked up from reference TRBV18 and TRBJ1-2, is NAGVMQNPRHLVRRRGQEARLRCSPMKGHSHVYWYRQLPEEGLKFMVYLQKENIIDESGMPKERFSAEFPKEGPSILRIQQVVRGDSAAYFCASSPGVTPYGYTFGSGTRLTVV.

This chain links TRBV16 with TRBJ1-2; D is unresolved. The CDR3 has 12 residues. Between the trimmed V and J ends, which lost 0 bases and 10 bases, there was a span of 9 bases. The germline V gene has CDR1 KGHSY and CDR2 FQNENV. The CDR3: CASSQSIGAYTF. CDR3 DNA: TGTGCCAGCAGCCAATCGATCGGAGCCTACACCTTC.

This sequence joins TRBV7-8 and TRBJ2-1; 8 nucleotides line up with TRBD2. The CDR3 length is 15 residues. J gave up 7 bases and V 1 base, and 6 bases lay outside the gene matches. CDR1 SGHVS and CDR2 FQNEAQ come from the germline V gene. CDR3 protein: CASSLGLAGENEQFF. CDR3 DNA: TGTGCCAGCAGCTTAGGGCTAGCGGGTGAAAATGAGCAGTTCTTC.

This clone was counted only a few times. The gene calls are TRBV2 and TRBJ2-1; tentative D call: TRBD2 (5 bases). This CDR3 is 15 amino acids long. The germline V and J ends were trimmed by 5 bases and 6 bases, with 17 bases remaining between them. Germline CDR1 and CDR2: SNHLY and FYNNEI. The CDR3, as DNA: TGTGCCAGCAGTAGGGAAGGGAGCCTGCGCAATGAGCAGTTCTTC. Its protein product is CASSREGSLRNEQFF. Full variable domain (missing parts from reference TRBV2 and TRBJ2-1): EPEVTQTPSHQVTQMGQEVILRCVPISNHLYFYWYRQILGQKVEFLVSFYNNEISEKSEIFDDQFSVERPDGSNFTLKIRSTKLEDSAMYFCASSREGSLRNEQFFGPGTRLTVL.

J is TRBJ1-1 and V is TRBV19; no clear D gene. V gave up 5 bases and J gave up 1 base, with 11 bases separating them. Germline CDR1 reads LNHDA; CDR2 reads SQIVND (reference sequence). CDR3 length equals 14 residues. The CDR3 is CASSPSGGNTEAFF. In nucleotides, the CDR3 is TGTGCCAGTAGTCCTTCAGGAGGGAACACTGAAGCTTTCTTT.

V gene TRBV30 combines with J gene TRBJ1-5; 7 nucleotides align to TRBD1. After removal of 5 bases from V and 4 bases from J, the junction contained 8 bases not matched to a gene. The CDR3 length is 14 residues. Per germline, CDR1 GTSNPN and CDR2 SVGIG (reference sequence). CDR3 sequence: CAWGTGTENQPQHF. For the CDR3, the DNA is TGTGCCTGGGGGACCGGGACAGAGAATCAGCCCCAGCATTTT.

The table lists this clone with a count of one. The chain couples TRBV5-1 to TRBJ2-3; 8 bases align to TRBD1. V trimming: 4 bases; J trimming: 3 bases; junction bases outside the gene matches: 10. The CDR3 spans 16 residues. From germline, CDR1 is SGHRS and CDR2 YFSETQ. The chain's CDR3 is CASSTWTTGETDTQYF. The CDR3 DNA reads as TGCGCCAGCAGCACCTGGACGACAGGGGAAACAGATACGCAGTATTTT.

This clone was seen a few times. One end of the junction varies from germline; a read error may be responsible. The CDR3 reads CASSPGTGTHF. The CDR3 DNA follows: TGTGCCAGCAGCCCCGGGACAGGGACGCACTTC. The chain is built from TRBV11-2 and TRBJ2-7; 9 bases match TRBD1. CDR3 length: 11 amino acids. Germline V gives CDR1 SGHAT, CDR2 FQNNGV.

The V gene is TRBV18, the J gene TRBJ1-3; D perhaps matches TRBD1 (5 bases). The germline V and J ends were trimmed by 4 bases and 2 bases, with 15 bases remaining between them. The CDR3 spans 16 residues. CDR1 KGHSH and CDR2 LQKENI come from the germline V gene. CDR3 nucleotides: TGTGCCAGCTCACTTACGACAGCCTCAACTGGAAACACCATATATTTT. Protein product: CASSLTTASTGNTIYF.

This chain joins TRBV7-2 and TRBJ2-5, with unresolved D. CDR1 is SGHTA and CDR2 is FQGNSA in the germline V gene. With 3 bases removed from V and 1 base from J, the gap between germline ends came to 9 bases. The CDR3 runs to 14 residues. The chain's CDR3 is CASSLVSGQETQYF. The CDR3 DNA sequence: TGTGCCAGCAGCTTGGTTTCCGGCCAAGAGACCCAGTACTTC.

The chain carries TRBV4-2 and TRBJ2-1; tentatively, D is TRBD2 (5 bases). This CDR3 region has 15 residues. Trimming took off 3 bases at V and 6 bases at J, with 15 bases between the two ends. The germline V gene encodes CDR1 LGHNA and CDR2 YNFKEQ. The CDR3 DNA reads TGTGCCAGCAGCCAGGAGGTACTCCCTACCAATGAGCAGTTCTTC. Encoded protein: CASSQEVLPTNEQFF.

The V gene is TRBV15, the J gene TRBJ2-5, with TRBD2 as a possible D gene (5 bases). The CDR3 spans 14 residues. V lost 2 bases, J lost 5 bases, and 12 bases lay in between. Per the germline V gene, CDR1 is LNHNV and CDR2 is YYDKDF (reference sequence). The CDR3 protein is CATSRPGLPETQYF. DNA for the CDR3: TGTGCCACCAGCAGACCTGGACTTCCGGAGACCCAGTACTTC.

The chain recombines TRBV6-2 or TRBV6-3 with TRBJ2-5, with 7 nucleotides matching TRBD1. Trimming took 2 bases from V and 5 from J; bases not matched to a gene: 8. Germline lookup yields CDR1 MNHEY and CDR2 SVGEGT. The CDR3 loop spans 15 amino acids. This CDR3 reads CASSYQSTGMETQYF. Written as DNA, the CDR3 is TGTGCCAGCAGTTACCAATCGACAGGGATGGAGACCCAGTACTTC.

The CDR3 region is CASSLVGSQNTEAFF. The CDR3 DNA reads TGCGCCAGCAGCTTGGTCGGGTCGCAGAACACTGAAGCTTTCTTT. The V call is TRBV5-1, the J call TRBJ1-1, with no clear D. The CDR3 covers 15 residues. The germline gives CDR1 SGHRS, CDR2 YFSETQ. Trimming left V 0 bases short and J 1 base short, with 10 bases between.

The chain joins TRBV5-5 to TRBJ1-2; D is unresolved. With 0 bases removed from V and 4 bases from J, the gap between germline ends came to 13 bases. Germline CDR1 SGHKS, CDR2 YYEKEE (reference sequence). The CDR3 has 15 amino acids. The CDR3 nucleotides read TGTGCCAGCAGCTTGGGTATAGCTGCCAGCTATGGCTACACCTTC. Encoded protein: CASSLGIAASYGYTF.

The genes are TRBV12-5 and TRBJ2-2; 7 bases map to TRBD1. Trimming cost V 3 bases and J 0 bases; bases outside gene matches: 1. This CDR3 is built from 15 residues. CDR1 is LGHNT, CDR2 FRNRAP, per germline. The CDR3 protein is CASGFDRANTGELFF. CDR3 nucleotide sequence: TGTGCTAGTGGTTTTGACAGGGCGAACACCGGGGAGCTGTTTTTT.

The V and J genes are TRBV7-2 and TRBJ2-7, with a possible D match to TRBD2 (6 bases). The CDR3 runs 15 residues. Germline-derived CDR1 and CDR2 are SGHTA and FQGNSA. Deletions cut 1 base from V and 3 bases from J, with 13 bases between. CDR3 DNA sequence: TGTGCCAGCAGCTTAGGGGGAGGACGGGTCTACGAGCAGTACTTC. Encoded protein: CASSLGGGRVYEQYF.